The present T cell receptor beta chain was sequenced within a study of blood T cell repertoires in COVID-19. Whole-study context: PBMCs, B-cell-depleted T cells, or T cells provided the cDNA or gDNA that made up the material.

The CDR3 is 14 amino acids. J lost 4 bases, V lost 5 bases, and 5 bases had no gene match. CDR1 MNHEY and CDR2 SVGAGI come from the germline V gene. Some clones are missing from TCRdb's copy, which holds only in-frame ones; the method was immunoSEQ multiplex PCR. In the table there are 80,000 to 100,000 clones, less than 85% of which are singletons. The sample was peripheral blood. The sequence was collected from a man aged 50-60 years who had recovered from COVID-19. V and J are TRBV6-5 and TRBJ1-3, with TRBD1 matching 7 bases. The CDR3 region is CASSPGGFGNTIYF. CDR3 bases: TGTGCCAGCAGTCCAGGGGGTTTCGGAAACACCATATATTTT.